This note documents a single T cell receptor (beta chain) sequence. Its antigen is not identified. Genomic DNA in a quantity of about 2.1 micrograms was derived from cryopreserved PBMCs for TCR beta libraries. This record comes from a study of cytotoxic CD8 clonotypes in ibrutinib-treated CLL. The overall study: Productive templates averaged approximately 250,000 per sample, and productive rearrangements 94,082.

General observations from the study: Clonality went higher at ibrutinib response and then dropped back toward baseline at progression.

Sequenced by immunoSEQ multiplex PCR; TCRdb stores in-frame clones only, minus some. The repertoire includes fewer than 400,000 clones, about 64% of them detected once, and roughly 6.7% sits in the top ten. The receptor comes from a human donor with chronic lymphocytic leukemia. The sample in question was PBMCs, obtained after 36 months of ibrutinib treatment.

CDR3 in DNA: TGTGCCAGCAGCCCCCTATTTGAGCGGGACACCGGGGAGCTGTTTTTT. Amino acid sequence: CASSPLFERDTGELFF. The V gene is TRBV7-3, the J gene TRBJ2-2, with D possibly being TRBD2 (6 bases). Trimming left V 5 bases short and J 3 bases short, with 16 bases between. CDR1 and CDR2 (germline): SGHTA, FQGTGA. This CDR3 region has 16 residues. The variable domain in full, with the rest retrieved from reference TRBV7-3 and TRBJ2-2, is GAGVSQTPSNKVTEKGKYVELRCDPISGHTALYWYRQSLGQGPEFLIYFQGTGAADDSGLPNDRFFAVRPEGSVSTLKIQRTERGDSAVYLCASSPLFERDTGELFFGEGSRLTVL.